This T cell receptor (beta chain) was found in a study of beta chain features in type 1 diabetes. This clone was picked up a small number of times. The target antigen is unknown. Every isolated RNA sample was fully reverse transcribed, so sequencing captured expressed TCRB transcripts. Using immunoSEQ multiplex PCR, the repertoire was profiled, and TCRdb retains in-frame clones only, with some absent. The sample holds around 97,000 clones, under 30% seen once. This CDR3 has 15 residues. CDR1 and CDR2 from the germline V gene are SGHAT and FQNNGV. J was trimmed by 5 bases and V by 2 bases; bases with no gene match: 6. Study-wide results and caveats: All four CD4+ subsets from Type 1 diabetes patients carried moderately but significantly shorter TCRB CDR3s. Patients showed naive, central memory and Treg TCRB repertoires that appeared more similar than those of healthy donors.

The TCR sequence derives from a woman aged 18-35 years with type 1 diabetes. Sequencing input: central memory CD4+ T cells from blood. This chain links TRBV11-2 with TRBJ2-5; 9 positions agree with TRBD2. The CDR3 region is CASSLTGLATETQYF. CDR3 sequence (DNA): TGTGCCAGCAGCTTAACGGGACTAGCAACGGAGACCCAGTACTTC.